The next 27 T cell receptor beta chains were all read from a single sample in a study of T cells in Graves' hyperthyroidism and ophthalmopathy. Using RNA transcripts as the source, TCR beta CDR3 regions were amplified. With the HTBI primer set, the TCR CDR3 went through a first round of RT-PCR. MiXCR, run by TCRdb on the multiplex PCR reads, gives a single entry per CDR3 protein. Among about 610,000 distinct CDR3 sequences listed, about 15% were seen once. Sequenced: blood. These receptors all come from a middle-aged woman with Graves' ophthalmopathy.

This clonotype was found many times. The chain combines TRBV28 with TRBJ1-1; 12 bases align to TRBD1. This CDR3 is built from 20 residues. CDR1 MDHEN and CDR2 SYDVKM come from the germline V gene. Germline trimming cut 2 bases from V and 1 base from J; bases unmatched to any gene: 14. CDR3 bases: TGTGCCAGCAGTTTAATTAGGGGACAGGGGGCGACCTTGGAGAACACTGAAGCTTTCTTT. This translates into CASSLIRGQGATLENTEAFF.

This clonotype was observed a handful of times. The V call is TRBV11-2, the J call TRBJ2-1, with a weak D call TRBD1 (6 bases). With 5 bases removed from V and 3 bases from J, the gap between germline ends came to 20 bases. CDR3 length: 17 amino acids. Germline V gene lookup returns CDR1 SGHAT and CDR2 FQNNGV. CDR3 bases: TGTGCCAGCAGCCCACCCCCAGGGGTTGTCGACTACAATGAGCAGTTCTTC. It yields the protein CASSPPPGVVDYNEQFF.

The table lists this clonotype with a few counts. V is TRBV6-2 or TRBV6-3 and J is TRBJ2-7; no clear D. The CDR3 length is 14 residues. Trimming took off 0 bases at V and 2 bases at J, with 8 bases between the two ends. Germline values: CDR1 MNHEY, CDR2 SVGEGT. CDR3 DNA sequence: TGTGCCAGCAGTTACTCGTCCGGGCCCTACGAGCAGTACTTC. It translates to CASSYSSGPYEQYF.

This clonotype was seen ten or more times. V gene TRBV5-1 combines with J gene TRBJ1-1; 8 bases fit TRBD1. With 0 bases clipped from V and 6 bases from J, the junction kept 7 bases outside the gene matches. CDR1 and CDR2 (germline): SGHRS, YFSETQ. The CDR3 contains 15 residues. CDR3 amino acids: CASSLALDRGSEAFF. The CDR3 DNA reads as TGCGCCAGCAGCTTGGCCCTCGACAGGGGATCTGAAGCTTTCTTT.

This clonotype was recorded a few times. The rearrangement joins TRBV20-1 to TRBJ2-2; 9 nucleotides match TRBD2. V gave up 1 base and J gave up 6 bases; unmatched junction bases: 6. The CDR3 has 15 amino acids. From germline, CDR1 is DFQATT and CDR2 SNEGSKA (reference sequence). CDR3 residues: CSARGAGGPSGELFF. CDR3 nucleotides: TGCAGTGCTAGAGGGGCGGGAGGGCCCTCCGGGGAGCTGTTTTTT.

The table lists this clonotype with many counts. V and J are TRBV19 and TRBJ2-7; TRBD2 matches at 7 bases. The germline CDR1 and CDR2 sequences are LNHDA and SQIVND (reference sequence). The CDR3 runs to 16 residues. The trim removed 4 bases at V and 4 bases at J, leaving 13 bases unmatched. The CDR3 coding sequence is TGTGCCAGTAGTAGGTTCGGGGGAGGGGACGGATACGAGCAGTACTTC. This encodes CASSRFGGGDGYEQYF.

This clonotype turned up a few times. The chain employs TRBV28 and TRBJ2-7; D is undetermined. CDR1 and CDR2 (germline): MDHEN, SYDVKM. The CDR3 totals 13 residues. V was pared by 5 bases and J by 2 bases, with 10 bases between. The CDR3 DNA sequence: TGTGCCAGCAGTGTCTCGGGCCCCTACGAGCAGTACTTC. It specifies CASSVSGPYEQYF.

This clonotype was seen a handful of times. The chain joins TRBV4-3 to TRBJ2-7, with 7 bases aligning to TRBD1. The germline CDR1 and CDR2 sequences are LGHNA and YSLEER. Trimming cost V 0 bases and J 0 bases; bases outside gene matches: 11. This CDR3 is built from 18 residues. The CDR3 here is CASSQESQGQLTSYEQYF. The CDR3 DNA sequence: TGCGCCAGCAGCCAAGAATCCCAGGGACAGTTAACCTCCTACGAGCAGTACTTC.

This clonotype occurred many times. The chain employs TRBV12-3 or TRBV12-4 and TRBJ2-5; D is perhaps TRBD1 (5 bases). The ends were cut back, 7 bases at V and 5 bases at J, with 14 bases in the middle. This CDR3 is 13 amino acids long. CDR3 loop: CASTLGVEETQYF. CDR3 DNA sequence: TGTGCCAGCACCCTAGGGGTTGAGGAGACCCAGTACTTC.

The chain employs TRBV30 and TRBJ1-5, with D perhaps matching TRBD1 (5 bases). The CDR3 is 14 residues long. Germline V CDR1 and CDR2: GTSNPN, SVGIG (reference sequence). With 3 bases removed from V and 7 bases from J, the gap between germline ends came to 16 bases. The CDR3 sequence: CAWSPLAGNQPQHF. In DNA, the CDR3 is TGTGCCTGGAGCCCATTGGCAGGGAACCAGCCCCAGCATTTT. Full variable domain (remainder filled in from reference TRBV30 and TRBJ1-5): SQTIHQWPATLVQPVGSPLSLECTVEGTSNPNLYWYRQAAGRGLQLLFYSVGIGQISSEVPQNLSASRPQDRQFILSSKKLLLSDSGFYLCAWSPLAGNQPQHFGDGTRLSIL.

V is TRBV15 and J is TRBJ2-5; no definite D call. Looked up from germline, CDR1 is LNHNV and CDR2 is YYDKDF (reference sequence). Trimming cost V 0 bases and J 2 bases, with 16 bases left between them. CDR3 length: 17 amino acids. This CDR3 reads CATSRDDVLQSQETQYF. In DNA, the CDR3 is TGTGCCACCAGCAGAGACGACGTTCTCCAGTCTCAAGAGACCCAGTACTTC.

This clonotype was detected many times. The V gene is TRBV20-1, the J gene TRBJ1-1, with TRBD1 matching 7 bases. CDR1 DFQATT and CDR2 SNEGSKA come from the germline V gene (reference sequence). Trimming took 3 bases from V and 4 from J; bases not matched to a gene: 5. This CDR3 spans 13 amino acids. DNA for the CDR3: TGCAGTGCTAGCCTTGGGACAGCCACTGAAGCTTTCTTT. Protein sequence: CSASLGTATEAFF.

This clonotype was counted at least ten times. The V call is TRBV7-9, the J call TRBJ1-1; a weak D match, TRBD1 (5 bases). The V gene's germline CDR1 is SEHNR and CDR2 FQNEAQ (reference sequence). The germline V and J ends were trimmed by 4 bases and 13 bases, with 16 bases remaining between them. The CDR3 is made up of 12 amino acids. This CDR3 is CASSSDSQKGFF. The CDR3 DNA sequence: TGTGCCAGCAGCTCCGACAGTCAAAAGGGTTTCTTT.

This clonotype has a handful of counts. J is TRBJ2-7 and V is TRBV5-1, with D perhaps assigned TRBD1 or TRBD2 (5 bases each). This CDR3 is built from 15 residues. Germline V gene lookup returns CDR1 SGHRS and CDR2 YFSETQ. V shed 0 bases and J shed 2 bases, with 12 bases lying between them. CDR3 amino acids: CASSLVFGAAYEQYF. For the CDR3, the DNA is TGCGCCAGCAGCTTGGTATTCGGGGCAGCCTACGAGCAGTACTTC.

J is TRBJ2-7 and V is TRBV5-6; 7 bases are a match to TRBD2. CDR1 is SGHDT, CDR2 YYEEEE, per germline. CDR3 length: 14 amino acids. The junction had 6 bases not matched to a gene; V was cut back by 4 bases and J by 2 bases. The CDR3 DNA is TGTGCCAGCAGCGTCGCCGGGAGGACCTACGAGCAGTACTTC. This sequence encodes CASSVAGRTYEQYF.

This clonotype was seen a few times. A much larger clone is a single base away; this may be a read error. The V and J genes are TRBV6-1 and TRBJ2-7, with 7 bases that match TRBD1. From germline, CDR1 is MNHNS and CDR2 SASEGT. V dropped 10 bases and J dropped 6; count of bases not matched to a gene: 15. The CDR3 totals 14 residues. CDR3 nucleotides: TGTGCCACCCATCCCAGGGGGTTTTCCAGCGAGCAGTACTTC. Encoded protein: CATHPRGFSSEQYF.

In the case of this clonotype: A read error is possible here, since a much larger clone lies one base away. The chain is built from TRBV12-3 or TRBV12-4 and TRBJ1-2; 8 bases fit TRBD1. This CDR3 has 14 amino acids. J was trimmed by 4 bases and V by 5 bases; bases with no gene match: 6. CDR3 DNA: TGTGCCAGCAGTACCGGGACAGGCATCTATGGCTACACCTTC. It encodes CASSTGTGIYGYTF.

There are many counts of this clonotype. DNA for the CDR3: TGTGCCAGCACACAGACAGGGGGGACTGAAGCTTTCTTT. Translating gives CASTQTGGTEAFF. The chain recombines TRBV6-1 with TRBJ1-1, with 9 bases fitting TRBD1. This CDR3 region has 13 residues. The trim removed 7 bases at V and 5 bases at J, leaving 5 bases unmatched. The V gene's germline CDR1 is MNHNS and CDR2 SASEGT.

This clonotype has a count of ten or more. The chain's CDR3 is CASSDITGYEQYF. CDR3 nucleotide sequence: TGTGCCAGCAGCGACATCACGGGTTACGAGCAGTACTTC. This chain connects TRBV7-8 to TRBJ2-7; D remains ambiguous. Between the trimmed V and J ends, which lost 5 bases and 4 bases, there was a span of 12 bases. The CDR3 is 13 amino acids. Germline values: CDR1 SGHVS, CDR2 FQNEAQ.

This clonotype occurred many times. The V gene is TRBV12-3 or TRBV12-4, the J gene TRBJ1-5; a possible D gene is TRBD1 (5 bases). This CDR3 has 13 residues. V shed 3 bases and J shed 6 bases, with 9 bases lying between them. The CDR3 DNA reads TGTGCCAGCAGTTTGACGCAGGGTCAGCCCCAGCATTTT. Translation gives CASSLTQGQPQHF.

Only a few counts were recorded for this clonotype. The chain employs TRBV6-5 and TRBJ1-1; TRBD1 might be the D (5 bases). CDR1 and CDR2 from the germline V gene are MNHEY and SVGAGI. V was clipped by 2 bases and J by 5 bases, with 12 bases between them. The CDR3 is 14 residues long. The CDR3: CASSYGATWTEAFF. The DNA of the CDR3 is TGTGCCAGCAGTTACGGGGCGACTTGGACTGAAGCTTTCTTT.

This chain joins TRBV4-1 and TRBJ2-7, with 14 bases aligning to TRBD2. Trimming took 1 base from V and 0 from J; bases not matched to a gene: 8. CDR1 is MGHRA and CDR2 is YSYEKL in the germline V gene. The CDR3 has 19 residues. This CDR3 reads CASSQAWTSGRTHSYEQYF. The CDR3 coding sequence is TGCGCCAGCAGCCAAGCATGGACTAGCGGGAGGACCCACTCCTACGAGCAGTACTTC.

The sample holds many counts of this clonotype. This rearrangement joins TRBV28 to TRBJ2-7, with D unresolved. CDR3 length: 13 amino acids. Germline CDR1 and CDR2: MDHEN and SYDVKM. Trimming left V 6 bases short and J 12 bases short, with 21 bases between. Written as DNA, the CDR3 is TGTGCCAGCAGGCTTGACGGGCACGATTCTCTGTACTTC. It codes for CASRLDGHDSLYF.

This clonotype was recorded at least ten times. The chain carries TRBV6-2 or TRBV6-3 and TRBJ2-2, with D perhaps TRBD1 (6 bases). Germline CDR1 and CDR2: MNHEY and SVGEGT. This CDR3 comprises 19 residues. V was shortened by 6 bases and J by 0 bases, with 23 bases between the two germline ends. In DNA, the CDR3 is TGTGCCAGCAGGCCAACAGGGCGGTGGCCCCGATCGAACACCGGGGAGCTGTTTTTT. Its translation is CASRPTGRWPRSNTGELFF.

This clonotype was seen only a few times. The V gene is TRBV20-1, the J gene TRBJ1-1, with unresolved D. CDR3 size: 12 residues. Germline CDR1 and CDR2: DFQATT and SNEGSKA (reference sequence). Trimming shortened V by 3 bases and J by 7 bases, and 12 bases separated the two germline ends. The CDR3: CSASLSEIEAFF. Written as DNA, the CDR3 is TGCAGTGCTAGTTTGTCGGAGATTGAAGCTTTCTTT.

The J gene is TRBJ1-2, the V gene TRBV6-1; 8 positions agree with TRBD1. The CDR3 sequence is 14 residues long. Germline V gene sequence: CDR1 MNHNS, CDR2 SASEGT. J gave up 5 bases and V 5 bases, and 7 bases lay outside the gene matches. CDR3 bases: TGTGCCAGCAGTAAGACAGGGGTTCCTTATGGCTACACCTTC. Translated, it gives CASSKTGVPYGYTF.

This clonotype was recorded at least ten times. This chain links TRBV6-1 with TRBJ1-5; possibly TRBD1 for D (6 bases). Trimming pared 0 bases from V and 6 bases from J, leaving 12 bases between. The CDR3 is 15 amino acids. Germline CDR1 reads MNHNS; CDR2 reads SASEGT. The CDR3 DNA sequence: TGTGCCAGCAGTGAAGCCCGGGGGCGTGGTCAGCCCCAGCATTTT. It specifies CASSEARGRGQPQHF.